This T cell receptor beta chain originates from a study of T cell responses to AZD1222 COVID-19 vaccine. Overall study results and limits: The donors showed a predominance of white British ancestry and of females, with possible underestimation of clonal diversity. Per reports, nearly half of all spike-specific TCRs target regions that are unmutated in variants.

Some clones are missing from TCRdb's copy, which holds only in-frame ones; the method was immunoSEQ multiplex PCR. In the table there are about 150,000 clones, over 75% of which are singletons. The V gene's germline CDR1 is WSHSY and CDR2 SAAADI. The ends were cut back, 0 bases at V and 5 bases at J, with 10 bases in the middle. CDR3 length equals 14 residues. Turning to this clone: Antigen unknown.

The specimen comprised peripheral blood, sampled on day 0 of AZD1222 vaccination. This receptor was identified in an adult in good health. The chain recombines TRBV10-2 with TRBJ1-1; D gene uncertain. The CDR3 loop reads CASSESGSGTEAFF. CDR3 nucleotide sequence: TGCGCCAGCAGTGAGTCAGGGTCGGGGACTGAAGCTTTCTTT.